The 4 T cell receptor beta chains listed next were all sequenced from one sample in a study of T cells in Graves' hyperthyroidism and ophthalmopathy. There were TCR beta CDR3 regions amplified from RNA transcripts. Using the HTBI primer set, a first-round RT-PCR was run on the TCR CDR3. A single record per CDR3 protein comes from TCRdb applying MiXCR to the multiplex PCR reads. Seen here are some 400,000 distinct CDR3 sequences, approximately 14% observed once, and the top ten hold roughly 9.6%. Source material: blood. The receptor set was obtained from a woman aged 55-69 years with Graves' hyperthyroidism.

The chain links TRBV3-1 to TRBJ2-5; no clear D. This CDR3 is built from 14 residues. V gave up 2 bases and J gave up 5 bases, with 12 bases separating them. The V gene's germline CDR1 is LGHDT and CDR2 YNNKEL (reference sequence). DNA of the CDR3: TGTGCCAGCAGCCAAAGCTCCAACGGGGAGACCCAGTACTTC. Translated, it gives CASSQSSNGETQYF.

Details on this clonotype: A much larger clone lies one base from this, so it may be a read error. This chain uses TRBV30 with TRBJ1-4, with unresolved D. This CDR3 is built from 14 residues. Germline-derived CDR1 and CDR2 are GTSNPN and SVGIG (reference sequence). CDR3 protein: CAWSGGSGNEKLVF. As DNA, the CDR3 is TGTGCCTGGAGTGGAGGGTCGGGGAATGAAAAACTGGTTTTT.

The chain employs TRBV19 and TRBJ1-5; D is uncertain. The CDR3 spans 15 residues. The V gene lost 3 bases and the J gene lost 1 base, with 10 bases spanning the gap. Germline V gene data show CDR1 as LNHDA and CDR2 as SQIVND (reference sequence). Here the CDR3 DNA reads TGTGCCAGTAGTATGCTGGGGATGAGCAATCAGCCCCAGCATTTT. This encodes CASSMLGMSNQPQHF.

This clonotype was seen ten or more times. The chain carries TRBV27 and TRBJ2-7, with D possibly being TRBD2 (6 bases). CDR1 is MNHEY and CDR2 is SMNVEV in the germline V gene (reference sequence). The CDR3 sequence is 13 residues long. Trimming took 9 bases from V and 4 from J, leaving 16 bases between them. The CDR3 spells CASRAGNGYEQYF. CDR3 sequence (DNA): TGTGCCAGTCGGGCGGGAAACGGGTACGAGCAGTACTTC.